A selection of T cell receptor beta chains follows, all from one sample in a study of siplizumab effects on memory and regulatory T cells. Libraries were prepared by immunoSEQ multiplex PCR; TCRdb keeps only in-frame clonotypes and omits some of them. This sample carries approximately 98,000 clones, over 90% of them seen once, and the ten largest clones take approximately 1.4%. The sequenced sample was non-Treg CD4+ T cells sorted from blood. The receptors come from a human donor in good health. Each CDR3 is given with its conserved first and last residue. A D gene is named only where the DNA matches it firmly. The size entry is marked missing in some rows and otherwise reads once, few, many or a size class.

clone_size d_call j_call v_call cdr3_nt cdr3_aa
. . TRBJ1-2 TRBV15 TGTGCCACCAGCAGAGGCGCGGGTAGCTATGGCTACACCTTC CATSRGAGSYGYTF
once . TRBJ2-7 TRBV5-4 TGTGCCAGCAGCTTGGGGGTGACGGATGCCTACGAGCAGTGCTTC CASSLGVTDAYEQCF
. TRBD2 TRBJ2-1 TRBV7-2 TGTGCCAGCAGCTTACAACGGGGGGGTCGCAATGAGCAGTTCTTC CASSLQRGGRNEQFF
once . TRBJ1-1 TRBV6-6 TGTGCCAGCAGGGGGGAGGGGTATACTGAAGCTTTCTTT CASRGEGYTEAFF
. . TRBJ1-2 TRBV7-2 TGTGCCAGCAGCTTGGATGTTGGGCTTCCTGGCTACACCTTC CASSLDVGLPGYTF
few . TRBJ1-1 TRBV7-6 TGTGCCAGCAGCAGCCGGGGGACGAACACTGAAGCTTTCTTT CASSSRGTNTEAFF
once . TRBJ2-2 TRBV27 TGTGCCAGCAGTTTAAATTCCGGGGAGCTGTTTTTT CASSLNSGELFF
few . TRBJ1-3 TRBV28 TGTGCCAGCAGTTTACACAGCCTTGATGGAAACACCATATATTTT CASSLHSLDGNTIYF
. TRBD1 TRBJ2-1 TRBV6-4 TGTGCCAGCAGTGAGGCAGGGGGCTACCATGAGCAGTTCTTC CASSEAGGYHEQFF
. TRBD2 TRBJ2-1 TRBV6-5 TGTGCCAGCAGAAATTACCTAGCGGGAGGTGAGCAGTTCTTC CASRNYLAGGEQFF
. TRBD2 TRBJ2-3 TRBV5-1 TGCGCCAGCACACTAGCGGGAGATGCAGATACGCAGTATTTT CASTLAGDADTQYF